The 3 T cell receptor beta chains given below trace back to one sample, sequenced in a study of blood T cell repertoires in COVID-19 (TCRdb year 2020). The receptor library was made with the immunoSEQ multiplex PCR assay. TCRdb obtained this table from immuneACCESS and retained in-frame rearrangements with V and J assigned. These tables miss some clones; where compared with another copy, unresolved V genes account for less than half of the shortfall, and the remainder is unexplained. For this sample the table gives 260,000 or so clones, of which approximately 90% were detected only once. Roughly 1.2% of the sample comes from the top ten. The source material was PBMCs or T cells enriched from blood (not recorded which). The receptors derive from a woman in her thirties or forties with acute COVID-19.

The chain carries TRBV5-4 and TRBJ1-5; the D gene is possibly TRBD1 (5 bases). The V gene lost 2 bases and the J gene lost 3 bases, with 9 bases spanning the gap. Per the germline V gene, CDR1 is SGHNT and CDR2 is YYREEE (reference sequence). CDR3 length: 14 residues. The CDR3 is CASSFGGVNQPQHF. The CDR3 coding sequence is TGTGCCAGCAGCTTTGGGGGGGTCAATCAGCCCCAGCATTTT.

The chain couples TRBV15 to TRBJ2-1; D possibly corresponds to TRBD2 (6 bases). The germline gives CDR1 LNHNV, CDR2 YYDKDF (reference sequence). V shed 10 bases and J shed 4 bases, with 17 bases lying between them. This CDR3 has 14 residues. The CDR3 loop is CAIAGGRSYNEQFF. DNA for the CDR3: TGTGCCATTGCCGGTGGGAGGTCTTACAATGAGCAGTTCTTC.

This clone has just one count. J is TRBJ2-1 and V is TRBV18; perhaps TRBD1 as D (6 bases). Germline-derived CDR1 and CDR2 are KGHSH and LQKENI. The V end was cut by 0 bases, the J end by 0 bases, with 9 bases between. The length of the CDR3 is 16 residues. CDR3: CASSPPGQSSYNEQFF. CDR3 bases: TGTGCCAGCTCACCACCCGGACAGAGCTCCTACAATGAGCAGTTCTTC.